This T cell receptor beta chain was recorded in a study of T cells in Graves' hyperthyroidism and ophthalmopathy. As for the study in general: Sampling of peripheral blood happened at initial diagnosis, prior to any treatment.

Each patient was aged 18 to 65 and had newly diagnosed hyperthyroidism of under 2 months' duration. Reasons for excluding patients were uncontrolled infection, other autoimmune disease, pregnancy or lactation. This clonotype came up many times. The investigators amplified TCR beta CDR3 regions from RNA transcripts. First-round RT-PCR targeting the TCR CDR3 was performed with the HTBI primer set. TCRdb re-called the multiplex PCR reads through MiXCR, storing one row per CDR3 protein. The sample lists over 150,000 distinct CDR3 sequences; more than 15% were seen once. The CDR3 spans 13 residues. V lost 5 bases, J lost 5 bases, and 2 bases stayed unmatched. Germline loops: CDR1 SGHVS, CDR2 FNYEAQ.

The sequencing input was blood. The V call is TRBV7-6, the J call TRBJ2-2; 7 bases agree with TRBD1. The receptor was isolated from a woman aged 50 to 60 with Graves' hyperthyroidism. The CDR3 bases are TGTGCCAGCAGCGTGACAGGGACCGGGGAGCTGTTTTTT. It is translated as CASSVTGTGELFF.